These 19 T cell receptor beta chains were all obtained from the same sample, sequenced in a study of OX40 agonist ivuxolimab in advanced cancers. Measured with immunoSEQ multiplex PCR; TCRdb has only the in-frame clones, and not every one. Of roughly 80,000 clones listed, around nine tenths are singletons. The sample consisted of CD4+ or CD8+ T cells sorted from blood, taken in a trial of the OX40 agonist ivuxolimab. The receptors shown here come from an adult with an advanced solid tumor such as melanoma, head and neck, liver or kidney cancer.

This chain joins TRBV10-3 and TRBJ1-6, with D unresolved. Germline V gene data show CDR1 as ENHRY and CDR2 as SYGVKD. This CDR3 has 13 residues. The V end lost 2 bases, the J end lost 8 bases, and 7 bases lay between the germline ends. CDR3 protein: CAISESGDSPLHF. The DNA for the CDR3 is TGTGCCATCAGTGAGAGTGGCGATTCACCCCTCCACTTT.

This clone occurred once. The chain employs TRBV15 and TRBJ2-7; the D gene could be TRBD1 or TRBD2 (5 bases each). The V gene lost 4 bases and the J gene lost 4 bases, with 17 bases spanning the gap. The CDR3 contains 15 residues. CDR1 is LNHNV and CDR2 is YYDKDF in the germline V gene (reference sequence). CDR3 nucleotides: TGTGCCACCAGCATAAGGGGAGACAGAGGATACGAGCAGTACTTC. It codes for CATSIRGDRGYEQYF.

This clone was found a few times. J is TRBJ2-3 and V is TRBV7-8; the match to TRBD2 covers 9 bases. V trimming: 4 bases; J trimming: 6 bases; junction bases outside the gene matches: 14. The germline gives CDR1 SGHVS, CDR2 FQNEAQ. The CDR3 consists of 17 residues. In DNA form, the CDR3 reads TGTGCCAGCAGCTCCATTCGTAGCGGGGGCGCGTTGGATACGCAGTATTTT. Protein sequence: CASSSIRSGGALDTQYF. The full variable domain, its missing parts supplied by reference TRBV7-8 and TRBJ2-3, is GAGVSQSPRYKVAKRGQDVALRCDPISGHVSLFWYQQALGQGPEFLTYFQNEAQLDKSGLPSDRFFAERPEGSVSTLKIQRTQQEDSAVYLCASSSIRSGGALDTQYFGPGTRLTVL.

The chain has TRBV6-1 and TRBJ1-5, with D unresolved. Germline CDR1 and CDR2: MNHNS and SASEGT. The CDR3 is 13 amino acids. The ends were cut back, 9 bases at V and 2 bases at J, with 11 bases in the middle. CDR3 DNA sequence: TGTGCCAGTGCTGGGAGCGGCAATCAGCCCCAGCATTTT. It yields the protein CASAGSGNQPQHF.

The chain is built from TRBV28 and TRBJ1-2, with 12 nucleotides matching TRBD1. CDR3 length: 17 residues. CDR1 MDHEN and CDR2 SYDVKM come from the germline V gene. V shed 8 bases and J 2 bases; nucleotides not matched to a gene: 12. The CDR3 coding sequence is TGTGCCAGCTCCTCGCCGGGGACAGGGGGCTTCAACTATGGCTACACCTTC. It is translated as CASSSPGTGGFNYGYTF.

The chain uses TRBV19 and TRBJ2-5; D possibly uses TRBD1 or TRBD2 (5 bases each). The CDR3 consists of 14 residues. Germline values: CDR1 LNHDA, CDR2 SQIVND (reference sequence). Trimming cost V 8 bases and J 0 bases, with 13 bases left between them. The CDR3 is CASGVRGNQETQYF. CDR3 coding DNA: TGTGCCAGTGGGGTGAGGGGCAACCAAGAGACCCAGTACTTC.

In its sample, this clone was seen a few times. The chain links TRBV27 to TRBJ1-2; a possible D gene is TRBD1 (5 bases). The germline CDR1 and CDR2 sequences are MNHEY and SMNVEV (reference sequence). This CDR3 has 13 amino acids. Trimming removed 9 bases at V and 4 bases at J, with 15 bases between. The CDR3 reads CASAGGRGYGYTF. The DNA for the CDR3 is TGTGCCAGTGCGGGAGGTAGGGGCTATGGCTACACCTTC.

The chain has TRBV6-5 and TRBJ1-6; the match to TRBD1 covers 10 bases. CDR3 length: 16 residues. V shed 2 bases, J shed 7 bases, and the junction held 5 bases outside the gene matches. CDR1 is MNHEY and CDR2 is SVGAGI in the germline V gene. CDR3 protein: CASSYGTGARNSPLHF. In DNA, the CDR3 is TGTGCCAGCAGTTACGGGACAGGGGCCCGAAATTCACCCCTCCACTTT.

This clone was seen more than once but under ten times. The CDR3 loop is CASSLVSTRTIYF. The CDR3 DNA sequence: TGTGCCAGCAGCTTAGTGTCCACCCGGACCATATATTTT. The chain carries TRBV11-2 and TRBJ1-3; D is unclear. In germline, CDR1 is SGHAT, CDR2 FQNNGV. V lost 1 base and J lost 10, with 11 bases in between. The CDR3 length is 13 residues.

This chain joins TRBV4-3 and TRBJ2-2; D not resolved. The length of the CDR3 is 14 residues. V lost 0 bases to trimming and J lost 4 bases, with 6 bases between them. In germline, CDR1 is LGHNA, CDR2 YSLEER. In nucleotides, the CDR3 is TGCGCCAGCAGCCAAGATGTAGGCACCGGGGAGCTGTTTTTT. Protein product: CASSQDVGTGELFF.

The chain has TRBV7-9 and TRBJ1-1; no definite D call. From germline, CDR1 is SEHNR and CDR2 FQNEAQ (reference sequence). V lost 8 bases, J lost 1 base, and 5 bases lay in between. CDR3 length equals 11 residues. In nucleotides, the CDR3 is TGTGCCAGCTGGGGGAACACTGAAGCTTTCTTT. This sequence encodes CASWGNTEAFF.

The genes are TRBV27 and TRBJ2-1; 10 bases map to TRBD1. Germline values: CDR1 MNHEY, CDR2 SMNVEV (reference sequence). After removal of 1 base from V and 9 bases from J, the junction contained 0 bases not matched to a gene. The CDR3 totals 13 residues. In nucleotides, the CDR3 is TGTGCCAGCAGTTTATGGGACAGGGGTGAGCAGTTCTTC. This encodes CASSLWDRGEQFF.

The V call is TRBV28, the J call TRBJ1-2, with a tentative D call TRBD1 (6 bases). V lost 2 bases and J 8 bases, leaving 18 bases between the germline ends. Germline V gene lookup returns CDR1 MDHEN and CDR2 SYDVKM. CDR3 size: 15 residues. CDR3 in DNA: TGTGCCAGCAGTTTACTTCTGCGGGGGGCAAAGGGCTACACCTTC. Translating gives CASSLLLRGAKGYTF.

This clone was recorded once. The chain couples TRBV27 to TRBJ1-2; no definite D call. The V end was cut by 0 bases, the J end by 2 bases, with 19 bases between. The CDR3 extends over 18 amino acids. Germline V gene data show CDR1 as MNHEY and CDR2 as SMNVEV (reference sequence). The CDR3 DNA reads as TGTGCCAGCAGTTTATCGGTAGGGCAGACAAGCCTAAACTATGGCTACACCTTC. Protein sequence: CASSLSVGQTSLNYGYTF.

This clone was detected only once. The chain has TRBV28 and TRBJ2-5; D unclear. Germline V lookup: CDR1 MDHEN, CDR2 SYDVKM. V lost 3 bases, J lost 5 bases, and 10 bases lay in between. The CDR3 totals 13 residues. The CDR3 loop is CASSLGVEETQYF. CDR3 bases: TGTGCCAGCAGTTTGGGCGTAGAGGAGACCCAGTACTTC.

This chain connects TRBV18 to TRBJ2-1, with TRBD2 matching 9 bases. Germline V gene sequence: CDR1 KGHSH, CDR2 LQKENI. The V gene end was trimmed by 3 bases and the J gene end by 4 bases; junction bases not matched to a gene: 10. This CDR3 has 17 amino acids. The CDR3 DNA sequence: TGTGCCAGCTCACCGGGGGATAGCGGGGGAACATACAATGAGCAGTTCTTC. It is translated as CASSPGDSGGTYNEQFF.

The sample holds a few counts of this clone. The chain uses TRBV6-1 and TRBJ2-7; D is unresolved. The CDR3 totals 15 residues. In germline, CDR1 is MNHNS, CDR2 SASEGT. Trimming pared 3 bases from V and 3 bases from J, leaving 15 bases between. Written as DNA, the CDR3 is TGTGCCAGCAGTGATCTGCATAAGGGCTTCTACGAGCAGTACTTC. It translates to CASSDLHKGFYEQYF.

The count of this clone is one. The chain joins TRBV15 to TRBJ2-5, with a weak D call TRBD2 (7 bases). The germline V and J ends were trimmed by 0 bases and 2 bases, with 13 bases remaining between them. Germline CDR1 LNHNV, CDR2 YYDKDF (reference sequence). This CDR3 spans 16 amino acids. The CDR3 protein is CATSRDRGRGQETQYF. The CDR3 DNA is TGTGCCACCAGCAGAGATCGTGGGAGGGGGCAAGAGACCCAGTACTTC. Variable domain in full (rest from reference TRBV15 and TRBJ2-5): DAMVIQNPRYQVTQFGKPVTLSCSQTLNHNVMYWYQQKSSQAPKLLFHYYDKDFNNEADTPDNFQSRRPNTSFCFLDIRSPGLGDTAMYLCATSRDRGRGQETQYFGPGTRLLVL.

The rearrangement joins TRBV27 to TRBJ1-3, with D possibly being TRBD1 (6 bases). In germline, CDR1 is MNHEY, CDR2 SMNVEV (reference sequence). The CDR3 is 14 residues long. V was trimmed by 3 bases and J by 3 bases, leaving 9 bases between them. Here the CDR3 DNA reads TGTGCCAGCAGTTTCTCAGGGGTTGGAAACACCATATATTTT. Encoded protein: CASSFSGVGNTIYF.